This TCR beta chain comes out of a study of PD-1 blockade in classical Hodgkin lymphoma. Clones were read by immunoSEQ multiplex PCR, and TCRdb kept only the in-frame ones, dropping some. The table shows 40,000 to 55,000 clones, with approximately 91% occurring only once. Germline values: CDR1 SGHNT, CDR2 YENEEA. V was trimmed by 1 base and J by 0 bases, leaving 10 bases between them. The CDR3 is made up of 16 amino acids. No patient escaped relapse after autologous stem cell transplantation, and brentuximab vedotin exposure varied. This clonotype was sampled from a human donor with classical Hodgkin lymphoma. The specimen comprised peripheral blood mononuclear cells (PBMCs), sampled at baseline. This sequence joins TRBV11-3 and TRBJ2-1; tentative D call: TRBD2 (5 bases). CDR3 loop: CASSLGGQSSYNEQFF. CDR3 nucleotide sequence: TGTGCCAGCAGCTTAGGCGGGCAGAGCTCCTACAATGAGCAGTTCTTC.